The 11 T cell receptor beta chains below were found in one sample sequenced in a study of T cell changes during pregnancy in multiple sclerosis. Clones were read by immunoSEQ multiplex PCR, and TCRdb kept only the in-frame ones, dropping some. Of more than 55,000 clones in the sample, approximately 94% were seen once. The sample was CD8+ T cells from peripheral blood mononuclear cells, taken in the third trimester of pregnancy. These receptors came from a female donor with multiple sclerosis, enrolled in a pregnancy study.

The CDR3 coding sequence is TGTGCCAGCAGTTCCGTTAGCGGGGGAGGCAATGAGCAGTTCTTC. Translated, it gives CASSSVSGGGNEQFF. The V call is TRBV28, the J call TRBJ2-1; 9 bases align to TRBD2. This CDR3 region has 15 residues. V lost 4 bases and J lost 6; bases outside the gene matches: 7. Germline V gene lookup returns CDR1 MDHEN and CDR2 SYDVKM. The full variable domain, in which reference TRBV28 and TRBJ2-1 provide the parts outside the CDR3, is DVKVTQSSRYLVKRTGEKVFLECVQDMDHENMFWYRQDPGLGLRLIYFSYDVKMKEKGDIPEGYSVSREKKERFSLILESASTNQTSMYLCASSSVSGGGNEQFFGPGTRLTVL.

The chain is built from TRBV7-9 and TRBJ2-7; TRBD2 is a possible D gene (6 bases). Germline values: CDR1 SEHNR, CDR2 FQNEAQ (reference sequence). CDR3 length: 17 amino acids. Trimming pared 5 bases from V and 1 base from J, leaving 21 bases between. As DNA, the CDR3 is TGTGCCAGCAGCCCGAGAGAGAGCGGGCTCCTTTCCTACGAGCAGTACTTC. Translated: CASSPRESGLLSYEQYF.

This chain uses TRBV13 with TRBJ2-7; TRBD2 aligns across 7 bases. J was trimmed by 2 bases and V by 5 bases; bases with no gene match: 15. From germline, CDR1 is PRHDT and CDR2 FYEKMQ (reference sequence). This CDR3 spans 17 amino acids. The DNA for the CDR3 is TGTGCCAGCAGCGTGGGGGGGGACTCCCCACTTACCTACGAGCAGTACTTC. It specifies CASSVGGDSPLTYEQYF.

The chain employs TRBV7-8 and TRBJ2-7; a weak D match, TRBD2 (5 bases). The CDR3 extends over 15 amino acids. V was pared by 4 bases and J by 0 bases, with 13 bases between. CDR1 and CDR2 (germline): SGHVS, FQNEAQ. CDR3 sequence: CASSSTGLSSYEQYF. Written as DNA, the CDR3 is TGTGCCAGCAGCTCGACCGGACTTAGCTCCTACGAGCAGTACTTC.

The rearrangement joins TRBV5-6 to TRBJ2-7; 9 bases line up with TRBD2. Germline V gene data show CDR1 as SGHDT and CDR2 as YYEEEE. The CDR3 covers 15 residues. J was trimmed by 6 bases and V by 4 bases; bases with no gene match: 11. CDR3 in amino acids: CASSAPLAGRGEQYF. The CDR3 DNA is TGTGCCAGCAGCGCGCCTCTAGCGGGAAGAGGCGAGCAGTACTTC. Full variable domain (missing parts from reference TRBV5-6 and TRBJ2-7): DAGVTQSPTHLIKTRGQQVTLRCSPKSGHDTVSWYQQALGQGPQFIFQYYEEEERQRGNFPDRFSGHQFPNYSSELNVNALLLGDSALYLCASSAPLAGRGEQYFGPGTRLTVT.

The chain has TRBV21-1 and TRBJ2-5; whether TRBD2, the table's D call, matches the DNA was not checked. TRBV21-1 is a pseudogene locus. The CDR3 loop spans 14 amino acids. In DNA, the CDR3 is TGTGCCAGCAGCAAAGCGACGGGAGGAGAGACCCAGTACTTC. As protein: CASSKATGGETQYF.

The table lists this clone with a count of one. CDR3 region: CASSRGGADGYTF. Here the CDR3 DNA reads TGTGCCAGCAGCCGGGGGGGGGCGGATGGCTACACCTTC. The rearrangement joins TRBV5-4 to TRBJ1-2, with D tentatively TRBD1 (6 bases). Germline assignment: CDR1 SGHNT and CDR2 YYREEE (reference sequence). Trimming left V 4 bases short and J 6 bases short, with 13 bases between. This CDR3 contains 13 residues.

The chain employs TRBV6-5 and TRBJ2-1, with 8 bases lining up with TRBD2. Germline CDR1 and CDR2: MNHEY and SVGAGI. The V and J ends lost 2 bases and 1 base, in that order; junction bases with no gene match: 4. The CDR3 loop spans 16 amino acids. As DNA, the CDR3 is TGTGCCAGCAGTTACGACCGGGAGGGGTCCTACAATGAGCAGTTCTTC. Its protein is CASSYDREGSYNEQFF.

This chain links TRBV7-2 with TRBJ2-3; 13 bases are a match to TRBD2. Per the germline V gene, CDR1 is SGHTA and CDR2 is FQGNSA. The CDR3 runs 17 residues. Trimming cost V 5 bases and J 0 bases; bases outside gene matches: 5. CDR3 in DNA: TGTGCCAGCAGCGCTACTAGCGGGAGGGCGAGCACAGATACGCAGTATTTT. This encodes CASSATSGRASTDTQYF.

The chain recombines TRBV9 with TRBJ1-2; TRBD1 matches at 11 bases. Germline CDR1 SGDLS, CDR2 YYNGEE. V lost 4 bases to trimming and J lost 6 bases; unmatched junction nucleotides: 14. This CDR3 has 17 residues. The CDR3 coding sequence is TGTGCCAGCAGCCACACAACCCAGGACAGGGGGCGAAATGGCTACACCTTC. Translating gives CASSHTTQDRGRNGYTF.

This clone is a singleton in its sample. Other nucleotide sequences from this sample produce the same CDR3. The V and J genes are TRBV5-6 and TRBJ1-2; 7 bases fit TRBD1. V gave up 5 bases and J gave up 1 base; unmatched junction bases: 5. Germline values: CDR1 SGHDT, CDR2 YYEEEE. The CDR3 totals 14 residues. DNA of the CDR3: TGTGCCAGCAGTTTTGGGGACAGTAACTATGGCTACACCTTC. As protein: CASSFGDSNYGYTF. The full variable domain, rest sourced from reference TRBV5-6 and TRBJ1-2, is DAGVTQSPTHLIKTRGQQVTLRCSPKSGHDTVSWYQQALGQGPQFIFQYYEEEERQRGNFPDRFSGHQFPNYSSELNVNALLLGDSALYLCASSFGDSNYGYTFGSGTRLTVV.